The entry that follows covers one TCR beta chain sequence. The data were taken from a study of T cell responses to AZD1222 COVID-19 vaccine. Using immunoSEQ multiplex PCR, the repertoire was profiled, and TCRdb retains in-frame clones only, with some absent. There are approximately 150,000 clones in the sample; 90% to 95% occur only once, and over 0.95% lies in the top ten. The sample was peripheral blood, taken on day 0 of AZD1222 vaccination. The source of this sequence is an adult in good health.

The CDR3: CASSLRGRLNEQFF. The CDR3 region has the DNA TGTGCCAGCAGCTTGCGCGGGAGGTTAAATGAGCAGTTCTTC. The chain joins TRBV7-3 to TRBJ2-1; 8 bases align to TRBD2. The CDR3 has 14 residues. Germline CDR1 and CDR2: SGHTA and FQGTGA. With 3 bases clipped from V and 7 bases from J, the junction kept 5 bases outside the gene matches.